This T cell receptor beta chain was identified in a study of shared T cell receptors in the human thymus. Assay used: immunoSEQ multiplex PCR; TCRdb lists only in-frame clones, some missing. Of some 700,000 clones listed, 70% to 90% are singletons. V shed 5 bases and J shed 2 bases, with 16 bases lying between them. The CDR3 has 16 residues. The germline gives CDR1 MDHEN, CDR2 SYDVKM. These data are also associated with another study on human thymus T cells. That report adds: Corrective cardiac surgery supplied the resected thymus tissue. What appeared biased in thymic and blood repertoires was the usage of V and J genes.

The sequenced sample was thymocytes. This clonotype was obtained from a boy in the first two years of life with a congenital heart defect. The J gene is TRBJ1-5, the V gene TRBV28; D may be TRBD1 (6 bases). CDR3 protein: CASSRGQPRGNQPQHF. In DNA, the CDR3 is TGTGCCAGCAGTCGCGGACAGCCTCGGGGCAATCAGCCCCAGCATTTT.